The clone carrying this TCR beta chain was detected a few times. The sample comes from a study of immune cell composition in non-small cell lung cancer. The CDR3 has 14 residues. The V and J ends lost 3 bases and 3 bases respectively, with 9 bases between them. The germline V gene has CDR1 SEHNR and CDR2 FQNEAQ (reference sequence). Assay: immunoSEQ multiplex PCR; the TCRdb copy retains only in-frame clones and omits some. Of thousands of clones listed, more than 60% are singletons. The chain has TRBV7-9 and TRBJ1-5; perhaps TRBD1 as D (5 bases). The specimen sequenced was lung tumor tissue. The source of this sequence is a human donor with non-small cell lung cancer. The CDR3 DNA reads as TGTGCCAGCAGCTTGGGGACTGCCAATCAGCCCCAGCATTTT. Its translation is CASSLGTANQPQHF.